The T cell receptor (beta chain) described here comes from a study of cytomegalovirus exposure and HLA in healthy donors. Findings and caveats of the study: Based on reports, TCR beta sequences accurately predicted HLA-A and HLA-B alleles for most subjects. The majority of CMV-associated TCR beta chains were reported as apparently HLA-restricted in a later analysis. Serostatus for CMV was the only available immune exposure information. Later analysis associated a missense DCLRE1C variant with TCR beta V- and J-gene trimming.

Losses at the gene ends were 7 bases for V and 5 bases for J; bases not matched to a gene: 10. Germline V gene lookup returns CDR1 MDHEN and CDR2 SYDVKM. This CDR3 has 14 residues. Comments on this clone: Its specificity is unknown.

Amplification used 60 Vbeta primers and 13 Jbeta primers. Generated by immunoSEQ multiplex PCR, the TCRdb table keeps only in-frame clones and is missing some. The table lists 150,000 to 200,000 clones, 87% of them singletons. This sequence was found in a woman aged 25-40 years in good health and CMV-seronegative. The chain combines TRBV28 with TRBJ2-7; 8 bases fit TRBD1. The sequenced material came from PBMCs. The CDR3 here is CASKQDRVLDEQYF. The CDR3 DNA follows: TGTGCCAGCAAGCAGGACAGGGTGCTTGACGAGCAGTACTTC.